This paragraph reports one T cell receptor (beta chain). It lacks a known antigen. Base qualities are not recorded, but no much larger clone differs from it by a single base. This sample stems from a study of blood T cells in healthy people across ages (dated by TCRdb to between 2014 and 2016). In terms of the full investigation: In model experiments, roughly one uniquely barcoded TCR beta cDNA molecule per two T cells was captured by template switching. Using deep sequencing normalized with unique cDNA molecular identifiers, the study measured how TCR beta repertoire diversity changes with age. Donors were grouped into four age groups: young (average approximately 15 years), middle-aged (around 39), aged (around 62) and long-lived (around 82). Donors of different ages were randomly distributed across sequencing lanes to avoid experimental bias. Using the same blood draw, the study looked at two additional independent replicas of 1 million unique cDNA reads for two donors, one aged 18 to 29 and the other aged 80 or older. Results and caveats for the whole study, not just this receptor: As age increased, observed TCR beta diversity per million T cells dropped in a roughly linear way, and a significant reduction was already evident by age 40. Donor CMV infection status was unknown, potentially confounding age-related changes in expanded clonotypes. Compared with the aged group, more naive CD4+ T cells, fewer expanded clones and increased TCR diversity were shown by the long-lived group, suggesting age selection. Since profiling was done on bulk unsorted PBMCs, naive and antigen-experienced compartments could not be conclusively compared. Observed TCR beta diversity correlated strongly with the percentage of naive T cells measured by flow cytometry. Estimates of total diversity based on one million sequenced T cells were regarded as lower bounds and as underestimates.

Donors were under 40 systemically healthy Caucasian individuals from Russia aged roughly 6 to 90 years. Ten milliliters of peripheral blood were drawn from each donor into EDTA-treated Vacutainer tubes. Ficoll-Paque density-gradient centrifugation was used to isolate PBMCs, with at least 6.5 million per sample. Trizol reagent was used to extract total RNA from the PBMCs, yielding at least 5 micrograms per sample. For every donor, flow cytometry on a PBMC aliquot measured the percentage of naive CD45RAhigh/CD27high T cells. V lost 5 bases and J lost 8 bases, and the count of bases not matched to a germline gene is 11. Including the terminal cysteine and phenylalanine, the CDR3 comprises 17 residues. The entry retains the CDR3 DNA only, 51 bases that are in frame from base 1. CDR1 and CDR2 were assigned from the germline V gene (reference sequence) as SEHNR and FQNEAQ. The protocol used for the library was 5' RACE. Data came from an Illumina HiSeq 2500. A second PCR of roughly 7 to 11 cycles was performed with a sample-barcoded 5' primer and a J-beta primer mix. A unique molecular identifier was introduced onto each TCR beta cDNA molecule by a template-switch 5' adaptor carrying 12 random nucleotides. Each sample yielded at least 3 million CDR3-containing paired-end reads. The Mint cDNA synthesis kit, primed by a TRBC-specific oligonucleotide, was used to synthesize first-strand cDNA from all RNA. All cDNA was treated with uracil-DNA glycosylase and then went through a first 18-cycle PCR with the universal primers M1SS and BC2_uni_R. Per the original workflow: Each sample was normalized by randomly selecting 1 million high-quality reads, each carrying a distinct molecular identifier. Instead of being binned into consensus sequences, reads with shared molecular identifiers were discarded. CDR3 identification, clonotype clustering and error correction used MiTCR with a Q25 quality threshold and the strictest error-elimination algorithm. A nonparametric unseen species model with Euler transformation was used to estimate lower-bound total TCR beta diversity. TCRdb passed the public sequencing reads through fastp at Q25 and MiXCR, retaining productive beta sequences. Under each unique CDR3 protein, matching rows form one entry showing the most common genes and DNA. The V and J calls reflect TCRdb's pipeline rather than the authors' work. Counted in this sample were hundreds of thousands of distinct CDR3 sequences; roughly 52% of them appeared once. Of the sample, roughly 13% falls within the top ten clones.

The sample consisted of blood. The TCR was taken from a man younger than 45 in good health. The chain is encoded by TRBV7-9 joined to TRBJ1-6; 11 central bases correspond to TRBD1. The CDR3 protein is CASSPTRDRGWYSPLHF. The nucleotide sequence reads TGTGCCAGCAGCCCAACCCGGGACAGGGGGTGGTATTCACCCCTCCACTTT.